This is a list of T cell receptor beta chains from one sample in a study of vaccination and CD4 T cells after COVID-19. For these receptors, no antigen is known. TCRdb analysed the PCR reads with MiXCR anew, one entry per CDR3 protein. The sample holds around 20,000 distinct CDR3 sequences, under 60% seen once. The sample consisted of CD4+ T cells from blood, cultured in vitro, taken after SARS-CoV-2 vaccination. These receptors came from a human donor who had recovered from COVID-19. Each CDR3 is given with its conserved first and last residue. D genes are given only for firm matches. Only some rows state a clone size, as once, few, many or a class for expanded clones.

j_call: TRBJ2-3; d_call: -; v_call: TRBV10-3; cdr3_length: 14; clone_size: -; cdr3_aa: CAIDNSPGTDTQYF; cdr3_nt: TGTGCCATCGACAATAGTCCGGGCACAGATACGCAGTATTTT
j_call: TRBJ1-5; d_call: -; v_call: TRBV2; cdr3_length: 14; clone_size: -; cdr3_aa: CASSPTGMGQPQHF; cdr3_nt: TGTGCCAGCAGTCCTACAGGGATGGGTCAGCCCCAGCATTTT
j_call: TRBJ2-7; d_call: TRBD1; v_call: TRBV6-5; cdr3_length: 17; clone_size: -; cdr3_aa: CASSYSGQGQGGYEQYF; cdr3_nt: TGTGCCAGCAGTTACTCGGGCCAAGGACAGGGGGGATACGAGCAGTACTTC
j_call: TRBJ1-4; d_call: -; v_call: TRBV28; cdr3_length: 16; clone_size: -; cdr3_aa: CASSNRRKRPNEKLFF; cdr3_nt: TGTGCCAGCAGTAATCGAAGGAAAAGGCCGAATGAAAAACTGTTTTTT
j_call: TRBJ1-5; d_call: TRBD1; v_call: TRBV20-1; cdr3_length: 14; clone_size: few; cdr3_aa: CSARERGRGQPQHF; cdr3_nt: TGCAGTGCTAGAGAAAGGGGGCGCGGGCAGCCCCAGCATTTT
j_call: TRBJ1-5; d_call: -; v_call: TRBV24-1; cdr3_length: 13; clone_size: few; cdr3_aa: CATSRAGIQPQHF; cdr3_nt: TGTGCCACCAGTAGGGCAGGGATTCAGCCCCAGCATTTT
j_call: TRBJ2-1; d_call: -; v_call: TRBV12-3/TRBV12-4; cdr3_length: 14; clone_size: -; cdr3_aa: CASSLERFANEQFF; cdr3_nt: TGTGCCAGCAGTTTAGAGCGTTTTGCCAATGAGCAGTTCTTC
j_call: TRBJ2-3; d_call: -; v_call: TRBV5-1; cdr3_length: 13; clone_size: -; cdr3_aa: CASSPQGTDTQYF; cdr3_nt: TGCGCCAGCAGCCCACAGGGCACAGATACGCAGTATTTT
j_call: TRBJ2-7; d_call: TRBD2; v_call: TRBV19; cdr3_length: 14; clone_size: few; cdr3_aa: CASSGLAGSYEQYF; cdr3_nt: TGTGCCAGTAGTGGGCTAGCGGGCTCCTACGAGCAGTACTTC
j_call: TRBJ1-5; d_call: TRBD1; v_call: TRBV2; cdr3_length: 15; clone_size: few; cdr3_aa: CASRHRGRDNQPQHF; cdr3_nt: TGTGCCAGCAGGCACAGGGGGCGTGACAATCAGCCCCAGCATTTT
j_call: TRBJ2-5; d_call: TRBD1; v_call: TRBV7-2; cdr3_length: 15; clone_size: few; cdr3_aa: CASSLVGQGVETQYF; cdr3_nt: TGTGCCAGCAGCTTAGTGGGACAGGGTGTAGAGACCCAGTACTTC
j_call: TRBJ2-1; d_call: -; v_call: TRBV7-9; cdr3_length: 14; clone_size: -; cdr3_aa: CASSSMSNRARLVF; cdr3_nt: TGTGCCAGCAGCTCGATGAGCAACAGGGCCCGACTGGTCTTC
j_call: TRBJ1-1; d_call: -; v_call: TRBV6-5; cdr3_length: 14; clone_size: -; cdr3_aa: CASSFSESNTEAFF; cdr3_nt: TGTGCCAGCAGTTTCTCAGAATCGAACACTGAAGCTTTCTTT
j_call: TRBJ2-2; d_call: -; v_call: TRBV10-3; cdr3_length: 15; clone_size: -; cdr3_aa: CAISDERKATGELFF; cdr3_nt: TGTGCCATCAGCGACGAAAGGAAAGCGACCGGGGAGCTGTTTTTT
j_call: TRBJ2-3; d_call: TRBD1; v_call: TRBV4-1; cdr3_length: 17; clone_size: -; cdr3_aa: CASRSDRGTGGADTQYF; cdr3_nt: TGCGCCAGCAGGAGCGATAGGGGGACAGGGGGCGCAGATACGCAGTATTTT
j_call: TRBJ1-2; d_call: TRBD1; v_call: TRBV27; cdr3_length: 13; clone_size: few; cdr3_aa: CATRDRGRNGYTF; cdr3_nt: TGTGCCACCAGGGACAGGGGACGTAATGGCTACACCTTC
j_call: TRBJ1-6; d_call: -; v_call: TRBV12-3/TRBV12-4; cdr3_length: 15; clone_size: -; cdr3_aa: CASTISGGGRSPLHF; cdr3_nt: TGTGCCAGCACTATCTCCGGGGGGGGTCGCTCACCCCTCCACTTT
j_call: TRBJ1-2; d_call: TRBD1; v_call: TRBV7-2; cdr3_length: 15; clone_size: few; cdr3_aa: CASSLDHRGFEGYTF; cdr3_nt: TGTGCCAGCAGCTTAGACCACAGGGGGTTTGAGGGCTACACCTTC
j_call: TRBJ1-6; d_call: TRBD1; v_call: TRBV5-6; cdr3_length: 16; clone_size: -; cdr3_aa: CASSPDRGLNNSPLHF; cdr3_nt: TGTGCCAGCAGCCCGGACAGGGGGCTGAATAATTCACCCCTCCACTTT
j_call: TRBJ2-1; d_call: TRBD2; v_call: TRBV6-2/TRBV6-3; cdr3_length: 13; clone_size: -; cdr3_aa: CASSYFTGGPQFF; cdr3_nt: TGTGCCAGCAGTTACTTTACGGGGGGGCCGCAGTTCTTC
j_call: TRBJ2-2; d_call: TRBD1; v_call: TRBV12-3/TRBV12-4; cdr3_length: 14; clone_size: -; cdr3_aa: CASSLGTGIGELFF; cdr3_nt: TGTGCCAGCAGTTTAGGGACAGGGATCGGGGAGCTGTTTTTT
j_call: TRBJ1-2; d_call: -; v_call: TRBV5-4; cdr3_length: 14; clone_size: -; cdr3_aa: CASRPRAEDYGYTF; cdr3_nt: TGTGCCAGCCGCCCCCGGGCCGAGGACTATGGCTACACCTTC
j_call: TRBJ2-3; d_call: TRBD2; v_call: TRBV6-2/TRBV6-3; cdr3_length: 17; clone_size: few; cdr3_aa: CASSNPGTRVGTDTQYF; cdr3_nt: TGTGCCAGCAGTAACCCTGGGACTAGAGTTGGCACAGATACGCAGTATTTT
j_call: TRBJ1-1; d_call: -; v_call: TRBV30; cdr3_length: 14; clone_size: -; cdr3_aa: CAWSWAVRGTEAFF; cdr3_nt: TGTGCCTGGAGCTGGGCAGTCCGGGGCACTGAAGCTTTCTTT
j_call: TRBJ1-2; d_call: -; v_call: TRBV7-8; cdr3_length: 15; clone_size: -; cdr3_aa: CASSPRLGGEGGYTF; cdr3_nt: TGTGCCAGCAGCCCGCGCCTCGGAGGGGAGGGTGGCTACACCTTC
j_call: TRBJ1-1; d_call: -; v_call: TRBV19; cdr3_length: 14; clone_size: -; cdr3_aa: CASSMGQMNTEAFF; cdr3_nt: TGTGCCAGTAGTATGGGACAAATGAACACTGAAGCTTTCTTT
j_call: TRBJ1-2; d_call: -; v_call: TRBV7-6; cdr3_length: 13; clone_size: few; cdr3_aa: CASSLGGREGYTF; cdr3_nt: TGTGCCAGCAGCTTAGGTGGAAGGGAAGGCTACACCTTC
j_call: TRBJ2-4; d_call: -; v_call: TRBV20-1; cdr3_length: 12; clone_size: few; cdr3_aa: CSARGTENIQYF; cdr3_nt: TGCAGTGCTCGAGGGACTGAAAACATTCAGTACTTC
j_call: TRBJ1-2; d_call: -; v_call: TRBV28; cdr3_length: 14; clone_size: -; cdr3_aa: CASLWGKANYGYTF; cdr3_nt: TGTGCCAGCTTGTGGGGAAAAGCTAACTATGGCTACACCTTC
j_call: TRBJ1-2; d_call: TRBD1; v_call: TRBV6-1; cdr3_length: 14; clone_size: -; cdr3_aa: CASRRGQDIYGYTF; cdr3_nt: TGTGCCAGCAGGCGGGGACAGGATATATATGGCTACACCTTC
j_call: TRBJ1-1; d_call: -; v_call: TRBV14; cdr3_length: 14; clone_size: -; cdr3_aa: CASSQLGQGTEAFF; cdr3_nt: TGTGCCAGCAGCCAATTAGGGCAGGGCACTGAAGCTTTCTTT
j_call: TRBJ2-3; d_call: -; v_call: TRBV7-6; cdr3_length: 15; clone_size: -; cdr3_aa: CASSLAGVATDTQYF; cdr3_nt: TGTGCCAGCAGCTTAGCTGGTGTGGCCACAGATACGCAGTATTTT